Described below is a single T cell receptor beta chain sequence and its context. Its antigen is undetermined. The CDR3 is 13 residues long. V lost 0 bases and J lost 2, with 5 bases in between. Germline V lookup: CDR1 SGHNT, CDR2 YYREEE (reference sequence). The entry originates in a study of beta chain features in type 1 diabetes. General study results and limits: A possible short-template PCR bias applies equally to patients and controls.

As every portion of the isolated RNA was reverse transcribed, the sequencing read expressed TCRB transcripts. An average roughly 3.3 million reads came from naive, central memory and regulatory T cell samples. Measured with immunoSEQ multiplex PCR; TCRdb has only the in-frame clones, and not every one. The sample lists a few hundred thousand clones, roughly a fifth seen once, with 0.044% in the top ten. CD4+ naive, central memory, regulatory and stem cell-like memory subsets were isolated by sorting on CD45RO/CCR7/CD25/CD127/CD95/CD27. The chain joins TRBV5-4 to TRBJ2-5, with no clear D. This TCR came from a woman aged 18-29 years in good health. Sample: naive CD4+ T cells from blood. The CDR3 spells CASSLEQQETQYF. In nucleotides, the CDR3 is TGTGCCAGCAGCTTGGAACAGCAAGAGACCCAGTACTTC.